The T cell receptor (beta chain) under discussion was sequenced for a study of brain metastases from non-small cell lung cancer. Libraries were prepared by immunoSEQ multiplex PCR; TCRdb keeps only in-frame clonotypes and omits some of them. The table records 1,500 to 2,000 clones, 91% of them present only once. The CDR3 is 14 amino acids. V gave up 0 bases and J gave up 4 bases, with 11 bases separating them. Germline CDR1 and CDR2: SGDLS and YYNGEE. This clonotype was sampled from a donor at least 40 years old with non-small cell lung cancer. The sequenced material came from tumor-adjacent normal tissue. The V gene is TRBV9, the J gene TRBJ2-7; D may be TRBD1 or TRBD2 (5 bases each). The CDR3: CASSVAGTGYEQYF. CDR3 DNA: TGTGCCAGCAGCGTAGCAGGGACGGGGTACGAGCAGTACTTC.